The 20 T cell receptor beta chains below were found in one sample sequenced in a study of blood T cell repertoires in COVID-19 (dated by TCRdb to the early 2020s). Library method: the immunoSEQ multiplex PCR assay. In its TCRdb copy, this immuneACCESS table keeps in-frame sequences only and misses some clones. Where compared with another copy, unresolved V genes explain less than half of these, and the others have no known cause. The sample table lists around 340,000 clones, approximately 91% of them with a count of one. Clones ranked in the top ten supply approximately 1% of the sample. The sequenced material came from PBMCs or T cells enriched from blood (not recorded which). All receptors come from a woman between 25 and 40 years old who had been exposed to COVID-19.

The V call is TRBV27, the J call TRBJ2-7, with TRBD2 matching 9 bases. V lost 2 bases and J lost 0; bases outside the gene matches: 5. This CDR3 has 16 residues. Germline CDR1 reads MNHEY; CDR2 reads SMNVEV (reference sequence). CDR3 amino acids: CASSLGGSGSSYEQYF. As DNA, the CDR3 is TGTGCCAGCAGTTTAGGAGGTAGCGGGAGCTCCTACGAGCAGTACTTC.

This clone came up once. The CDR3 nucleotides are TGCGCCAGCAGTCAATGCGATTCAGGGGCTGGGGCCAACGTCCTGACTTTC. It translates to CASSQCDSGAGANVLTF. The rearrangement links TRBV23-1 to TRBJ2-6; TRBD1 might be the D (6 bases). TRBV23-1 is treated as an ORF (open reading frame) with a function not yet certain. The CDR3 spans 17 residues. V was shortened by 1 base and J by 2 bases, with 12 bases between the two germline ends.

This clone was counted a single time. The V and J genes are TRBV29-1 and TRBJ2-1, with TRBD1 identical over 10 bases. CDR3 length equals 15 residues. Germline V CDR1 and CDR2: SQVTM, ANQGSEA. V shed 6 bases, J shed 2 bases, and the junction held 7 bases outside the gene matches. For the CDR3, the DNA is TGCAGCGTCCGACGTGGGACAGGGGCCTACAATGAGCAGTTCTTC. This encodes CSVRRGTGAYNEQFF.

The chain uses TRBV4-2 and TRBJ2-3; the match to TRBD2 covers 8 bases. Looked up from germline, CDR1 is LGHNA and CDR2 is YNFKEQ. This CDR3 spans 15 amino acids. V was pared by 2 bases and J by 4 bases, with 5 bases of the junction left unmatched. The CDR3 spells CASSQQREMSDTQYF. In nucleotides, the CDR3 is TGTGCCAGCAGCCAACAGCGGGAGATGTCAGATACGCAGTATTTT.

The CDR3 DNA sequence: TGTGCCAGCAGCCCCCAGGGCGGGAACACTGAAGCTTTCTTT. Translated, it gives CASSPQGGNTEAFF. This chain connects TRBV7-9 to TRBJ1-1; D perhaps matches TRBD1 (5 bases). Trimming took 5 bases from V and 1 from J, leaving 11 bases between them. Germline loops: CDR1 SEHNR, CDR2 FQNEAQ (reference sequence). This CDR3 contains 14 residues.

The chain couples TRBV6-6 to TRBJ1-5; D is unresolved. V was cut by 5 bases and J by 6 bases, with 8 bases left in between. CDR3 length: 12 amino acids. Germline V gene lookup returns CDR1 MNHNY and CDR2 SVGAGI (reference sequence). CDR3 sequence reads: CASSHAGQPQHF. In DNA form, the CDR3 reads TGTGCCAGCAGTCACGCGGGTCAGCCCCAGCATTTT.

The chain uses TRBV3-1 (or the pseudogene TRBV3-2) and TRBJ2-1, with 9 positions matching TRBD2. V dropped 7 bases and J dropped 7; count of bases not matched to a gene: 2. Germline values: CDR1 LGHDT, CDR2 YNNKEL (reference sequence). CDR3 length: 12 residues. The CDR3 DNA reads as TGTGCCAGCACTCTAGCGGGAAATGAGCAGTTCTTC. Protein product: CASTLAGNEQFF.

A few counts support this clone. The gene calls are TRBV6-4 and TRBJ1-1; D may be TRBD1 (5 bases). Germline CDR1 reads MRHNA; CDR2 reads SNTAGT. The CDR3 is made up of 15 amino acids. V was trimmed by 8 bases and J by 0 bases, leaving 16 bases between them. CDR3 nucleotide sequence: TGTGCCAGCTATGTTACAGGTCTGATGAACACTGAAGCTTTCTTT. It is translated as CASYVTGLMNTEAFF.

This chain uses TRBV9 with TRBJ2-1, with 14 bases fitting TRBD2. The germline V gene has CDR1 SGDLS and CDR2 YYNGEE. This CDR3 comprises 19 residues. V lost 2 bases, J lost 0 bases, and 7 bases stayed unmatched. As DNA, the CDR3 is TGTGCCAGCAGCGTCCTTGGACTAGCGGGGGGAAGCTCCTACAATGAGCAGTTCTTC. It is translated as CASSVLGLAGGSSYNEQFF.

J is TRBJ2-5 and V is TRBV3-1 (or the pseudogene TRBV3-2), with D possibly TRBD2 on 5 matching bases. The V gene's germline CDR1 is LGHDT and CDR2 YNNKEL (reference sequence). This CDR3 region has 14 residues. Trimming pared 4 bases from V and 1 base from J, leaving 10 bases between. The CDR3 region is CASSPLGLQETQYF. The CDR3 DNA is TGTGCCAGCAGCCCGTTAGGACTCCAAGAGACCCAGTACTTC.

DNA for the CDR3: TGTGCCAGCAGCTTAGACTCGTTTGGCTATGGCTACACCTTC. Its translation is CASSLDSFGYGYTF. This chain connects TRBV7-3 to TRBJ1-2, with no clear D. This CDR3 has 14 residues. The V and J ends lost 2 bases and 4 bases respectively, with 11 bases between them. The germline V gene has CDR1 SGHTA and CDR2 FQGTGA.

The gene calls are TRBV4-1 and TRBJ1-2, with 7 bases matching TRBD1. The CDR3 contains 14 residues. V gave up 0 bases and J gave up 8 bases; unmatched junction bases: 6. Germline V lookup: CDR1 MGHRA, CDR2 YSYEKL. The CDR3 DNA sequence: TGCGCCAGCAGCCAAGAGAGGGGGCGACAGGGCTACACCTTC. Translated, it gives CASSQERGRQGYTF.

This chain joins TRBV12-1 and TRBJ2-3; TRBD2 reflects the table's D call only, with no check against the DNA. TRBV12-1 is marked as a pseudogene. CDR3 length equals 15 residues. The DNA of the CDR3 is TGTGCCAGCAACCGACTAGCGGGAGGAGGAAATACGCAGTATTTT. Amino acids: CASNRLAGGGNTQYF.

This chain joins TRBV28 and TRBJ1-3; perhaps TRBD1 as D (6 bases). Germline values: CDR1 MDHEN, CDR2 SYDVKM. The CDR3 is made up of 16 amino acids. The V end was cut by 3 bases, the J end by 0 bases, with 12 bases between. CDR3 coding DNA: TGTGCCAGCAGTTTTCAGGGGACATACTCTGGAAACACCATATATTTT. Translated: CASSFQGTYSGNTIYF.

V usage is TRBV12-5 and J usage is TRBJ2-4; 12 bases fit TRBD1. The CDR3 is made up of 17 amino acids. Germline V lookup: CDR1 LGHNT, CDR2 FRNRAP. Trimming took 0 bases from V and 7 from J; bases not matched to a gene: 7. CDR3 protein: CASGLVQGQGARNIQYF. CDR3 nucleotides: TGTGCTAGTGGTTTGGTACAGGGACAGGGGGCAAGGAACATTCAGTACTTC.

The genes are TRBV7-9 and TRBJ1-1; 7 bases match TRBD1. Germline lookup yields CDR1 SEHNR and CDR2 FQNEAQ (reference sequence). The CDR3 has 15 amino acids. J was trimmed by 1 base and V by 2 bases; bases with no gene match: 4. The CDR3 DNA reads TGTGCCAGCAGCTTAAGACAGGGATCGAACACTGAAGCTTTCTTT. It encodes CASSLRQGSNTEAFF.

This sequence joins TRBV5-8 and TRBJ1-3; D is uncertain. The germline V gene encodes CDR1 SGHTS and CDR2 YDEGEE. The CDR3 has 15 amino acids. The V end lost 4 bases, the J end lost 0 bases, and 11 bases lay between the germline ends. Here the CDR3 reads CASSRGSSSGNTIYF. CDR3 nucleotides: TGTGCCAGCAGCCGCGGATCGAGCTCTGGAAACACCATATATTTT.

V usage is TRBV7-3 and J usage is TRBJ2-7; D is unresolved. CDR1 and CDR2 from the germline V gene are SGHTA and FQGTGA. This CDR3 comprises 13 residues. V gave up 5 bases and J gave up 3 bases, with 11 bases separating them. The CDR3 loop is CASSPSNSYEQYF. In DNA, the CDR3 is TGTGCCAGCAGCCCTTCGAACAGCTACGAGCAGTACTTC.

The chain is built from TRBV6-1 and TRBJ2-3; D call uncertain. The CDR3 totals 16 residues. Germline V gene data show CDR1 as MNHNS and CDR2 as SASEGT. The V end was cut by 2 bases, the J end by 2 bases, with 14 bases between. The CDR3: CASSERPVGSTDTQYF. The CDR3 DNA is TGTGCCAGCAGTGAACGACCCGTGGGCTCCACAGATACGCAGTATTTT.

The J gene is TRBJ2-7, the V gene TRBV5-1, with a possible D match to TRBD1 (5 bases). This CDR3 comprises 14 residues. Deletions cut 2 bases from V and 3 bases from J, with 12 bases between. Germline V gene lookup returns CDR1 SGHRS and CDR2 YFSETQ. The CDR3 DNA is TGCGCCAGCAGCTTCTCCAGGGTAGGCTACGAGCAGTACTTC. Its protein product is CASSFSRVGYEQYF.